This is a list of T cell receptor beta chains from one sample in a study of CD8+ T cells in alopecia areata. Generated by immunoSEQ multiplex PCR, the TCRdb table keeps only in-frame clones and is missing some. This sample yields about 180,000 clones, of which 50% to 60% are seen a single time; roughly 14% belongs to the top ten. The source was CD4+ T cells sorted from blood, collected at week 0. The receptor set was obtained from a human donor with alopecia areata. The CDR3 runs from the conserved cysteine through the conserved F or W. D genes are given only for firm matches. Part of the rows lack a size; the others show once, few, many or a class for expanded clones.

TRBD1 | NA | TRBJ1-1 | TRBV7-9 | TGTGCCAGCAGTTTGGACAGGGGCGCCGCTGAAGCTTTCTTT | CASSLDRGAAEAFF
NA | once | TRBJ1-2 | TRBV29-1 | TGCAGCGTTGTTGGGAGAGTGGTGGATGGCTACACCTTC | CSVVGRVVDGYTF
NA | NA | TRBJ2-2 | TRBV6-5 | TGTGCCAGCAGGCTCAGAGGATTTAACACCGGGGAGCTGTTTTTT | CASRLRGFNTGELFF
TRBD1 | NA | TRBJ1-5 | TRBV2 | TGTGCCAGCCGGACAGGACCTAGCAATCAGCCCCAGCATTTT | CASRTGPSNQPQHF
NA | few | TRBJ1-2 | TRBV29-1 | TGCAGCGTTGGTGATCTCGGTGGTGGCTACACCTTC | CSVGDLGGGYTF
TRBD1 | once | TRBJ2-3 | TRBV30 | TGTGCCGGGGGGACAGGCCTCACAGATACGCAGTATTTT | CAGGTGLTDTQYF
NA | few | TRBJ2-5 | TRBV29-1 | TGCAGCGTTGGTCAGGGCGACCCATGGGAGACCCAGTACTTC | CSVGQGDPWETQYF
NA | few | TRBJ2-6 | TRBV19 | TGTGCCAGTAGTCCTATCGGGGCCGGGGCTGGGGCCAACGTCCTGACTTTC | CASSPIGAGAGANVLTF
NA | few | TRBJ2-7 | TRBV2 | TGTGCCAGCACAGGGACGAGGAACGAGCAGTACTTC | CASTGTRNEQYF
NA | NA | TRBJ2-5 | TRBV6-1 | TGTGCCAGCAAGGTGGGGACGCAGACCCAGTACTTC | CASKVGTQTQYF
TRBD1 | few | TRBJ2-7 | TRBV29-1 | TGCAGCGTGCATACATTGACAGGGGACGAGCAGTACTTC | CSVHTLTGDEQYF
TRBD1 | NA | TRBJ1-5 | TRBV6-5 | TGTGCCAGCAGTCAACAGGGGGTCAATCAGCCCCAGCATTTT | CASSQQGVNQPQHF
NA | many | TRBJ2-3 | TRBV5-5 | TGTGCCAGCAGCCCGCGGGACAGACCAGATACGCAGTATTTT | CASSPRDRPDTQYF
NA | NA | TRBJ1-4 | TRBV7-9 | TGTGCCAGCAGCTCCTTTCCTATAGACCTGTTTTTT | CASSSFPIDLFF
TRBD1 | NA | TRBJ1-2 | TRBV29-1 | TGCAGCGTTGCGGCTGACAGGGTCTCCTATGGCTACACCTTC | CSVAADRVSYGYTF
NA | NA | TRBJ2-3 | TRBV5-4 | TGTGCCAGCAGCTGGCAGCCGGGGGGCACAGATACGCAGTATTTT | CASSWQPGGTDTQYF
NA | few | TRBJ1-6 | TRBV2 | TGTGCCAGCAGGGTTACCGGGCCTGCGCGTTCACCCCTCCACTTT | CASRVTGPARSPLHF
TRBD1 | NA | TRBJ2-2 | TRBV5-1 | TGCGCCAGCAGCCGTGACAGGGCAGGCGGGGAGCTGTTTTTT | CASSRDRAGGELFF
NA | once | TRBJ2-5 | TRBV2 | TGTGCCAGCAGTCGTGAGACACGTCAAGAGACCCAGTACTTC | CASSRETRQETQYF
NA | NA | TRBJ2-5 | TRBV2 | TGTGCCAGCAGTGAAGTAGGGAAGGGGTACCTTGGATCCGAGACCCAGTACTTC | CASSEVGKGYLGSETQYF
NA | NA | TRBJ2-7 | TRBV18 | TGTGCCAGCTCACCGGACCGGGAGCAGTACTTC | CASSPDREQYF
NA | few | TRBJ1-1 | TRBV5-5 | TGTGCCAGCACCGATTTAGGGGGTCTCACTGAAGCTTTCTTT | CASTDLGGLTEAFF
TRBD1 | once | TRBJ2-5 | TRBV30 | TGTGCCGGATACAGGGGAGAGACCCAGTACTTC | CAGYRGETQYF
TRBD1 | NA | TRBJ1-1 | TRBV5-1 | TGCGCCAGCAGCGGAATACAGGGGCTGAACACTGAAGCTTTCTTT | CASSGIQGLNTEAFF
NA | few | TRBJ2-5 | TRBV9 | TGTGCCAGCAGCGTAGGTTCAGAGGAGACCCAGTACTTC | CASSVGSEETQYF
NA | NA | TRBJ1-6 | TRBV6-1 | TGTGCCAGCAGTGAAGCAGGGGTTTTATATAATTCACCCCTCCACTTT | CASSEAGVLYNSPLHF
NA | few | TRBJ1-2 | TRBV5-5 | TGTGCCAGCAGCTTGGAGGGCGACTATGGCTACACCTTC | CASSLEGDYGYTF
NA | NA | TRBJ2-5 | TRBV7-3 | TGTGCCAGCAGCTTAACCAGCACGGAGACCCAGTACTTC | CASSLTSTETQYF
NA | few | TRBJ2-7 | TRBV10-3 | TGTGCCATCAGTGATGGGGGCTACGAGCAGTACTTC | CAISDGGYEQYF
TRBD1 | few | TRBJ2-7 | TRBV6-5 | TGTGCCAGTGACAGGGGAGGTACCTACGAGCAGTACTTC | CASDRGGTYEQYF
NA | NA | TRBJ1-1 | TRBV19 | TGTGCCAGTACCCGAAACACTGAAGCTTTCTTT | CASTRNTEAFF
NA | NA | TRBJ2-1 | TRBV2 | TGTGCCAGCAGGCTGGAGGGCGGGAATGAGCAGTTCTTC | CASRLEGGNEQFF
TRBD1 | NA | TRBJ1-2 | TRBV2 | TGTGCCAGCAGTCCCGGGACAGGGGGCGGGGGTGGCTACACCTTC | CASSPGTGGGGGYTF
NA | few | TRBJ2-4 | TRBV5-6 | TGTGCCAGCAGCCACCGGGGCTTATGGGACTTC | CASSHRGLWDF
NA | few | TRBJ2-1 | TRBV27 | TGTGCCAGCAGCTCTTGGGGCGACTACAATGAGCAGTTCTTC | CASSSWGDYNEQFF
TRBD1 | NA | TRBJ1-6 | TRBV6-1 | TGTGCCAGCAGTGAGAGGAGGGGGCTGGGGTCACCCCTCCACTTT | CASSERRGLGSPLHF
NA | few | TRBJ2-3 | TRBV7-9 | TGTGCCAGCAGCTTAGCGCAGGGTAGATCAGATACGCAGTATTTT | CASSLAQGRSDTQYF
TRBD2 | NA | TRBJ2-5 | TRBV30 | TGTGCCTGGAGTGTACGACGGGGCGGGGGTAACCAAGAGACCCAGTACTTC | CAWSVRRGGGNQETQYF
NA | NA | TRBJ1-1 | TRBV5-1 | TGCGCCAGCAGCTTGGGCTCAACAGGGACTGAAGCTTTCTTT | CASSLGSTGTEAFF
NA | NA | TRBJ2-7 | TRBV6-5 | TGTGCCAGCAGTTGGGAACAAACGGGAGTCTACGAGCAGTACTTC | CASSWEQTGVYEQYF
TRBD1 | NA | TRBJ1-2 | TRBV19 | TGTGCCAGTAGTATTTTGGGACAGAGCAGCTATGGCTACACCTTC | CASSILGQSSYGYTF
NA | NA | TRBJ1-4 | TRBV30 | TGTGCCTGGGGGACAACTAATGAAAAACTGTTTTTT | CAWGTTNEKLFF
NA | once | TRBJ2-7 | TRBV5-1 | TGCGCCAGCAGCTCGGGGGCGAGCTACGAGCAGTACTTC | CASSSGASYEQYF
NA | NA | TRBJ1-6 | TRBV6-6 | TGTGCCAGCAGGGGACCACCGAATTCACCCCTCCACTTT | CASRGPPNSPLHF
TRBD1 | NA | TRBJ1-5 | TRBV10-3 | TGTGCCATCAGTGACGGGACAGGGATGTATAGCAATCAGCCCCAGCATTTT | CAISDGTGMYSNQPQHF
TRBD1 | NA | TRBJ2-7 | TRBV7-2 | TGTGCCAGCAGCCTTAGGGGACAGGCCCCCTACGAGCAGTACTTC | CASSLRGQAPYEQYF
NA | NA | TRBJ1-2 | TRBV29-1 | TGCAGCGTTGAACAGGGAGACTATGGCTACACCTTC | CSVEQGDYGYTF
NA | NA | TRBJ2-2 | TRBV19 | TGTGCCAGTATTCGCACGGACCCGAACACCGGGGAGCTGTTTTTT | CASIRTDPNTGELFF
NA | NA | TRBJ2-1 | TRBV11-2 | TGTGCCAGCAGCTTCGATAGCGGATCCTACAATGAGCAGTTCTTC | CASSFDSGSYNEQFF
NA | NA | TRBJ1-2 | TRBV6-5 | TGTGCCAGCAGTTATACCGAATCTTCGGGCGGCTACACCTTC | CASSYTESSGGYTF
TRBD1 | few | TRBJ1-2 | TRBV23-1 | TGCGCCAGCACCAGGGGGGACGATGGCTACACCTTC | CASTRGDDGYTF
TRBD1 | few | TRBJ1-1 | TRBV11-2 | TGTGCCAGCAGCTTCTTTGGACAGGGGGCCACTGAAGCTTTCTTT | CASSFFGQGATEAFF
NA | NA | TRBJ2-6 | TRBV4-1 | TGCGCCAGCAGCCAGGACCCTATGGCCTACTCTGGGGCCAACGTCCTGACTTTC | CASSQDPMAYSGANVLTF
NA | NA | TRBJ2-6 | TRBV7-9 | TGTGCCAGCAGCGTACAGACACCCGGGGCCAACGTCCTGACTTTC | CASSVQTPGANVLTF
TRBD1 | few | TRBJ1-5 | TRBV4-2 | TGTGCCAGCAGCCAAGGCGCCGGGACAGGGGTCCAGCCCCAGCATTTT | CASSQGAGTGVQPQHF
NA | NA | TRBJ2-5 | TRBV7-2 | TGTGCCAGCAGCTTTGGGATCCAAGAGACCCAGTACTTC | CASSFGIQETQYF
TRBD1 | few | TRBJ1-2 | TRBV29-1 | TGCAGCGTTCATCAATTCGGGACAGCCGTTAGCTATGGCTACACCTTC | CSVHQFGTAVSYGYTF